A single sample gave rise to the 6 T cell receptor beta chains below, sequenced in a study of shared clonotypes between healthy human individuals. The protocol was immunoSEQ multiplex PCR, while the TCRdb copy is restricted to in-frame clones and leaves out a portion. The sample lists hundreds of thousands of clones; about 76% were seen once. Sequenced: PBMCs. These receptors all come from a woman aged 40 to 50 in good health. Some clones in this sample may be carry-over from other donors' samples.

V gene TRBV27 combines with J gene TRBJ1-2; the D gene is possibly TRBD1 (6 bases). The CDR3 runs to 14 residues. CDR1 MNHEY and CDR2 SMNVEV come from the germline V gene (reference sequence). Trimming stripped 4 bases from V and 2 bases from J, with 11 bases between. For the CDR3, the DNA is TGTGCCAGCAGTTCCCCCGGGACAAACTATGGCTACACCTTC. Amino acids: CASSSPGTNYGYTF.

J is TRBJ1-1 and V is TRBV29-1, with TRBD1 as a possible D gene (5 bases). Germline V lookup: CDR1 SQVTM, CDR2 ANQGSEA. V dropped 3 bases and J dropped 4 bases, with 12 bases sitting between them. CDR3 length: 13 amino acids. CDR3 DNA sequence: TGCAGCGTTGACGAGACAGCGGGCACTGAAGCTTTCTTT. Residues: CSVDETAGTEAFF.

The sample holds one count of this clone. This sample includes further DNA sequences coding for the same CDR3. The chain uses TRBV7-2 and TRBJ1-5, with a possible D match to TRBD1 (5 bases). Germline CDR1 and CDR2: SGHTA and FQGNSA. The CDR3 is made up of 15 amino acids. The V gene lost 1 base and the J gene lost 9 bases, with 16 bases spanning the gap. The CDR3 loop reads CASSLEGQGERPQHF. The CDR3 DNA reads as TGTGCCAGCAGCTTAGAGGGGCAGGGCGAACGGCCCCAGCATTTT.

This clone was counted a single time. The rearrangement uses TRBV9 and TRBJ1-5, with a weak D call TRBD1 (5 bases). The CDR3 has 14 amino acids. Deletions cut 3 bases from V and 7 bases from J, with 14 bases between. Germline CDR1 SGDLS, CDR2 YYNGEE. This chain's CDR3 is CASSAGGVGQPQHF. The CDR3 DNA reads as TGTGCCAGCAGCGCTGGAGGGGTAGGCCAGCCCCAGCATTTT.

V usage is TRBV4-2 and J usage is TRBJ2-7; 11 bases agree with TRBD2. The germline gives CDR1 LGHNA, CDR2 YNFKEQ. The CDR3 is 17 residues long. With 2 bases clipped from V and 0 bases from J, the junction kept 6 bases outside the gene matches. In DNA, the CDR3 is TGTGCCAGCAGCCAAACTACTAGCGGGAGTGCCTCCTACGAGCAGTACTTC. Translated: CASSQTTSGSASYEQYF.

The chain employs TRBV15 and TRBJ2-1; D call uncertain. The CDR3 is 15 amino acids. CDR1 LNHNV and CDR2 YYDKDF come from the germline V gene (reference sequence). V shed 3 bases and J shed 0 bases, with 9 bases lying between them. CDR3 nucleotides: TGTGCCACCAGCAGGGGTGGTACCTCCTACAATGAGCAGTTCTTC. Protein product: CATSRGGTSYNEQFF.